These 2 T cell receptor beta chains originate from one sample sequenced in a study of molecular identifiers for immune sequencing clone quantification. One entry per CDR3 protein, called by TCRdb with MiXCR from the PCR reads. In the table there are approximately 550,000 distinct CDR3 sequences, around 23% of which are singletons. The sample consisted of naive CD8+ T cells from blood, with Jurkat cell RNA spiked in. The subset here: FACS-sorted CD8+CD4-CCR7+CD45RA+ naive T cells. All receptors derive from a human donor in good health. Some libraries in this study had Jurkat cell RNA spiked in.

The chain is built from TRBV27 and TRBJ2-3, with TRBD2 matching 10 bases. In germline, CDR1 is MNHEY, CDR2 SMNVEV (reference sequence). V was pared by 9 bases and J by 4 bases, with 13 bases of the junction left unmatched. The CDR3 loop spans 16 amino acids. The CDR3 DNA reads TGTGCCAGTCCTAGCGGGGGCGTGTTAGTCCCAGATACGCAGTATTTT. It translates to CASPSGGVLVPDTQYF.

Concerning this clonotype itself: An end of the junction does not agree with germline; a read error may underlie this. V is TRBV25-1 and J is TRBJ2-3; no clear D. Germline CDR1 reads MGHDK; CDR2 reads SYGVNS. There are 14 residues in the CDR3. CDR3 region: CASSGLANTDTRYF. Written as DNA, the CDR3 is TGTGCCAGCAGTGGGTTAGCCAACACAGATACGCGGTATTTT.